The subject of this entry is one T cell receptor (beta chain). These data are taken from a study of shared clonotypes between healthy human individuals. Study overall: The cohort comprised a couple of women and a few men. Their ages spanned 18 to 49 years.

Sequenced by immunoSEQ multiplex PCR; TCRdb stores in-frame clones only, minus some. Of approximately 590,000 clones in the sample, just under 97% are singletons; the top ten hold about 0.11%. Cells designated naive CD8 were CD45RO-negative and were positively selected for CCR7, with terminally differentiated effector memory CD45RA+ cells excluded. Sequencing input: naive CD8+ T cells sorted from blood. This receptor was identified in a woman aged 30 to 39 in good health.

CDR3 region: CASSQESVSSYEQYF. The CDR3, as DNA: TGTGCCAGCAGCCAAGAATCAGTGAGCTCCTACGAGCAGTACTTC. The V gene is TRBV4-2, the J gene TRBJ2-7; no firm D call. The germline V gene has CDR1 LGHNA and CDR2 YNFKEQ. CDR3 size: 15 residues. V was pared by 0 bases and J by 0 bases, with 9 bases between.